The rows below give T cell receptor beta chains drawn from one sample of a study of shared clonotypes between healthy human individuals. Profiling relied on immunoSEQ multiplex PCR, and the TCRdb table lists in-frame clones only, not all of them. The sample includes a few million clones, roughly 93% of them seen just once. Sequences were obtained from naive CD4+ T cells from PBMCs. Receptors originate from a man in his late teens or twenties in good health. Some clones in this sample may be carry-over from other donors' samples. Both conserved end residues are part of each CDR3. The order of the fields is J gene, clone size, V gene, D gene, CDR3 DNA, CDR3 protein. The D gene is left open where the match is weak. Clone size, where shown, is once, few, many, or a class for clones that have expanded.

j_gene: TRBJ1-5; abundance: -; v_gene: TRBV19; d_gene: -; CDR3nt: TGTGCCAGTAGTATAAACCCCAACAATCAGCCCCAGCATTTT; CDR3aa: CASSINPNNQPQHF
j_gene: TRBJ2-1; abundance: -; v_gene: TRBV10-2; d_gene: TRBD2; CDR3nt: TGCGCCAGCAGTGAGTACCGCGGGGGGTACAATGAGCAGTTCTTC; CDR3aa: CASSEYRGGYNEQFF
j_gene: TRBJ2-2; abundance: -; v_gene: TRBV4-2; d_gene: TRBD2; CDR3nt: TGTGCCAGCAGCCAAGAAAGGCTAGCGGCTGGGGACACCGGGGAGCTGTTTTTT; CDR3aa: CASSQERLAAGDTGELFF
j_gene: TRBJ2-3; abundance: -; v_gene: TRBV5-1; d_gene: -; CDR3nt: TGCGCCAGCAGCTTGTCTCGCGGAGGAGGCACAGATACGCAGTATTTT; CDR3aa: CASSLSRGGGTDTQYF
j_gene: TRBJ1-3; abundance: -; v_gene: TRBV14; d_gene: -; CDR3nt: TGTGCCAGCAGCCAACTCAGGGGCTCTGGAAACACCATATATTTT; CDR3aa: CASSQLRGSGNTIYF
j_gene: TRBJ1-3; abundance: -; v_gene: TRBV19; d_gene: -; CDR3nt: TGTGCCAGTAGTATCAACTCTGGAAACACCATATATTTT; CDR3aa: CASSINSGNTIYF
j_gene: TRBJ1-5; abundance: -; v_gene: TRBV2; d_gene: -; CDR3nt: TGTGCCAGTCAGGACAGTAATAGCAATCAGCCCCAGCATTTT; CDR3aa: CASQDSNSNQPQHF
j_gene: TRBJ2-2; abundance: -; v_gene: TRBV7-3; d_gene: TRBD2; CDR3nt: TGTGCCAGCAGCCCAATAGTATGGCGGGAGGGCCCGAACACCGGGGAGCTGTTTTTT; CDR3aa: CASSPIVWREGPNTGELFF
j_gene: TRBJ2-6; abundance: -; v_gene: TRBV5-6; d_gene: -; CDR3nt: TGTGCCAGCAGCTTGGTGGGGTCTGGGGCCAACGTCCTGACTTTC; CDR3aa: CASSLVGSGANVLTF
j_gene: TRBJ2-1; abundance: -; v_gene: TRBV7-2; d_gene: TRBD1; CDR3nt: TGTGCCAGCAGCTTAGGACAGGGGTTCTACAATGAGCAGTTCTTC; CDR3aa: CASSLGQGFYNEQFF
j_gene: TRBJ1-1; abundance: once; v_gene: TRBV28; d_gene: -; CDR3nt: TGTGCCAGCAGTTTATTCACCCTGAACACTGAAGCTTTCTTT; CDR3aa: CASSLFTLNTEAFF
j_gene: TRBJ2-1; abundance: -; v_gene: TRBV28; d_gene: TRBD1; CDR3nt: TGTGCCAGCAGCCCCACAGGGGAAGGTTCGTTCTTC; CDR3aa: CASSPTGEGSFF
j_gene: TRBJ2-4; abundance: -; v_gene: TRBV7-2; d_gene: -; CDR3nt: TGTGCCAGCAGCTTAGCCGGGACCAAAAACATTCAGTACTTC; CDR3aa: CASSLAGTKNIQYF
j_gene: TRBJ2-1; abundance: -; v_gene: TRBV28; d_gene: -; CDR3nt: TGTGCCAGCAGTTTTAGGCGGGAACTCAATGAGCAGTTCTTC; CDR3aa: CASSFRRELNEQFF
j_gene: TRBJ2-7; abundance: -; v_gene: TRBV9; d_gene: TRBD2; CDR3nt: TGTGCCAGCAGCCCGTTAGCGGGAGGGTCGTCCTACGAGCAGTACTTC; CDR3aa: CASSPLAGGSSYEQYF
j_gene: TRBJ2-7; abundance: -; v_gene: TRBV5-1; d_gene: -; CDR3nt: TGCGCCAGCAGCTTGGGGGGACCCCCTTACGAGCAGTACTTC; CDR3aa: CASSLGGPPYEQYF
j_gene: TRBJ2-5; abundance: -; v_gene: TRBV7-2; d_gene: -; CDR3nt: TGTGCCAGCAGCTTGAAAGGGGAGGAGACCCAGTACTTC; CDR3aa: CASSLKGEETQYF
j_gene: TRBJ2-2; abundance: -; v_gene: TRBV28; d_gene: TRBD1; CDR3nt: TGTGCCAGCAGGTGGACAGGGCACAACGGGGAGCTGTTTTTT; CDR3aa: CASRWTGHNGELFF
j_gene: TRBJ2-2; abundance: -; v_gene: TRBV2; d_gene: -; CDR3nt: TGTGCCAGCAGCGTAGTCTTCAGCACCGGGGAGCTGTTTTTT; CDR3aa: CASSVVFSTGELFF
j_gene: TRBJ2-3; abundance: once; v_gene: TRBV7-2; d_gene: TRBD2; CDR3nt: TGTGCCAGCAGCTTAGCGCGGCTAGCGGGAGTAGTGACAGATACGCAGTATTTT; CDR3aa: CASSLARLAGVVTDTQYF
j_gene: TRBJ2-3; abundance: -; v_gene: TRBV25-1; d_gene: -; CDR3nt: TGTGCCAGCACAACTAGAGGTTCGACAGATACGCAGTATTTT; CDR3aa: CASTTRGSTDTQYF
j_gene: TRBJ1-2; abundance: -; v_gene: TRBV28; d_gene: -; CDR3nt: TGTGCCAGCAGCAGGGCGGGGGAGGACTATGGCTACACCTTC; CDR3aa: CASSRAGEDYGYTF
j_gene: TRBJ2-5; abundance: -; v_gene: TRBV5-1; d_gene: TRBD2; CDR3nt: TGCGCCAGCAGCCGCCCCCCGGGACTAGCGTTCCAAGAGACCCAGTACTTC; CDR3aa: CASSRPPGLAFQETQYF
j_gene: TRBJ1-2; abundance: -; v_gene: TRBV19; d_gene: TRBD1; CDR3nt: TGTGCCAGTAGTGCTTCGACAGGGGCTAAGGGCTATGGCTACACCTTC; CDR3aa: CASSASTGAKGYGYTF
j_gene: TRBJ2-1; abundance: -; v_gene: TRBV10-3; d_gene: -; CDR3nt: TGTGCCATCAGTGGTAGGGGGAACAATGAGCAGTTCTTC; CDR3aa: CAISGRGNNEQFF
j_gene: TRBJ2-5; abundance: -; v_gene: TRBV2; d_gene: -; CDR3nt: TGTGCCAGCAGTGAAGGGTGGAGGGAAGAGACCCAGTACTTC; CDR3aa: CASSEGWREETQYF
j_gene: TRBJ2-1; abundance: -; v_gene: TRBV5-1; d_gene: TRBD2; CDR3nt: TGCGCCAGCAGCTGGGGACTAGCGGAATACAATGAGCAGTTCTTC; CDR3aa: CASSWGLAEYNEQFF
j_gene: TRBJ2-7; abundance: -; v_gene: TRBV6-1; d_gene: -; CDR3nt: TGTGCCAGCAGAAGGACGGTCCACGAGCAGTACTTC; CDR3aa: CASRRTVHEQYF
j_gene: TRBJ2-7; abundance: once; v_gene: TRBV2; d_gene: -; CDR3nt: TGTGCCAGCAGTCAGTTACGCGAGCAGTACTTC; CDR3aa: CASSQLREQYF
j_gene: TRBJ2-5; abundance: -; v_gene: TRBV11-2; d_gene: TRBD1; CDR3nt: TGTGCCAGCAGCTTTGGCAGGGGGCAAATTGTGGAGACCCAGTACTTC; CDR3aa: CASSFGRGQIVETQYF
j_gene: TRBJ2-1; abundance: -; v_gene: TRBV7-3; d_gene: TRBD2; CDR3nt: TGTGCCAGCAGCTTAACGTCGGGTGGAAGCGGGAGAAACAATGAGCAGTTCTTC; CDR3aa: CASSLTSGGSGRNNEQFF
j_gene: TRBJ2-7; abundance: -; v_gene: TRBV4-3; d_gene: -; CDR3nt: TGCGCCAGCAGCCAAGGGACAGACGATGGCTACGAGCAGTACTTC; CDR3aa: CASSQGTDDGYEQYF
j_gene: TRBJ1-2; abundance: -; v_gene: TRBV14; d_gene: TRBD1; CDR3nt: TGTGCCAGCAGCCGCAGGGGGCCGAACTATGGCTACACCTTC; CDR3aa: CASSRRGPNYGYTF
j_gene: TRBJ2-5; abundance: -; v_gene: TRBV7-6; d_gene: TRBD2; CDR3nt: TGTGCCAGCAGCTTGAACTCCGGGACTATCGCCGAGACCCAGTACTTC; CDR3aa: CASSLNSGTIAETQYF
j_gene: TRBJ2-3; abundance: -; v_gene: TRBV4-2; d_gene: TRBD2; CDR3nt: TGTGCCAGCAGCCAGGCCGGACTAGCGGGAGGCTTCACAGATACGCAGTATTTT; CDR3aa: CASSQAGLAGGFTDTQYF
j_gene: TRBJ2-2; abundance: -; v_gene: TRBV30; d_gene: TRBD1; CDR3nt: TGTGCCTGGAGTGGGACGACAGGGCAGGTCGGGGAGCTGTTTTTT; CDR3aa: CAWSGTTGQVGELFF
j_gene: TRBJ2-1; abundance: -; v_gene: TRBV5-1; d_gene: -; CDR3nt: TGCGCCAGCAGCACCGGACCGCAGCTCTACAATGAGCAGTTCTTC; CDR3aa: CASSTGPQLYNEQFF
j_gene: TRBJ1-1; abundance: -; v_gene: TRBV7-9; d_gene: -; CDR3nt: TGTGCCAGCAGCTTTGACCCTAACACTGAAGCTTTCTTT; CDR3aa: CASSFDPNTEAFF
j_gene: TRBJ2-1; abundance: -; v_gene: TRBV5-1; d_gene: -; CDR3nt: TGCGCCAGCAGCTTAGATGAGAGCTCCTACAATGAGCAGTTCTTC; CDR3aa: CASSLDESSYNEQFF
j_gene: TRBJ2-7; abundance: -; v_gene: TRBV28; d_gene: -; CDR3nt: TGTGCCAGCAGTTTTTACGGGGGCGGCTACGAGCAGTACTTC; CDR3aa: CASSFYGGGYEQYF
j_gene: TRBJ1-4; abundance: few; v_gene: TRBV27; d_gene: TRBD1; CDR3nt: TGTGCCAGCAGTTTGGGGACAGGGCTACGTGAAAAACTGTTTTTT; CDR3aa: CASSLGTGLREKLFF
j_gene: TRBJ1-2; abundance: -; v_gene: TRBV27; d_gene: -; CDR3nt: TGTGCCAGCAGTCCCCGGGACAAACGTTTCTATGGCTACACCTTC; CDR3aa: CASSPRDKRFYGYTF
j_gene: TRBJ2-5; abundance: -; v_gene: TRBV18; d_gene: TRBD2; CDR3nt: TGTGCCAGCTCACCGACACTAGCGGGGACGCAAGAGACCCAGTACTTC; CDR3aa: CASSPTLAGTQETQYF